This T cell receptor (beta chain) was sequenced in a study of chemoradiotherapy in HPV16-positive cancers. Overall study context: A couple of HPV16-positive patients' cells yielded candidate HPV-specific clones and common motifs. Study-wide findings and caveats: In HPV16-positive patients, HPV-responsive T-cell expansion tracked better recurrence-free survival. Candidate HPV-specific clones and E7-related TCR motifs grew in tumor during treatment.

Regarding this clone: Antigen specificity is unknown.

This table comes from immunoSEQ multiplex PCR, and its TCRdb copy is limited to in-frame clones, with some not included. The data show thousands of clones, just under 80% seen once. V was shortened by 2 bases and J by 6 bases, with 11 bases between the two germline ends. The germline gives CDR1 SGHNT, CDR2 YYREEE (reference sequence). The CDR3 extends over 13 amino acids. Over chemoradiotherapy, repertoires were sampled more than once. This TCR came from a human donor with HPV-associated anogenital cancer. The specimen was obtained from a patient who underwent chemoradiotherapy. The chain employs TRBV5-4 and TRBJ1-1; D uncertain. CDR3 region: CASSFERVAEAFF. CDR3 nucleotide sequence: TGTGCCAGCAGCTTCGAACGGGTCGCTGAAGCTTTCTTT.